The table lists the clone carrying this T cell receptor beta chain with a few counts. Its antigen is unknown. The data are from a study of early T cells in non-severe SARS-CoV-2 infection. Study summary: Sequenced bulk RNA came from whole blood that was unsorted, and chains were unpaired. Study findings and constraints: Using VDJdb, the matching emphasized anti-spike CD8 responses while missing private and CD4 specificities.

One entry per CDR3 protein, called by TCRdb with MiXCR from the 5' RACE reads. The repertoire includes more than 50,000 distinct CDR3 sequences, roughly 12% of them detected once, and roughly 1.4% sits in the top ten. Trimming stripped 8 bases from V and 3 bases from J, with 14 bases between. There are 14 residues in the CDR3. The sequences come from whole blood, collected at baseline. The sequence derives from an adult who was a healthcare worker with PCR-confirmed SARS-CoV-2 infection or an uninfected control (not recorded which). The chain employs TRBV12-3 or TRBV12-4 and TRBJ2-1; D is possibly TRBD2 (6 bases). The DNA for the CDR3 is TGTGCCAGCCAAAATCGGAGGGTCTACAATGAGCAGTTCTTC. It encodes CASQNRRVYNEQFF.